This T cell receptor beta chain is drawn from a study of shared T cell receptors in the human thymus. Sequenced by immunoSEQ multiplex PCR; TCRdb stores in-frame clones only, minus some. The data hold 700,000 to 750,000 clones, with 80% to 90% observed a single time. Germline assignment: CDR1 MNHEY and CDR2 SMNVEV (reference sequence). The junction had 8 bases not matched to a gene; V was cut back by 1 base and J by 3 bases. This CDR3 is 18 amino acids long. The sample also formed part of further work on human thymus T cells. That report adds: What related research reported was that thymic repertoires overlapped highly among unrelated individuals.

The V call is TRBV27, the J call TRBJ2-1; 11 bases agree with TRBD2. Source material: thymocytes. The sequence came from a girl younger than two with a congenital heart defect. The CDR3 protein is CASSLLLAGEDIYNEQFF. CDR3 DNA: TGTGCCAGCAGTTTATTACTAGCGGGGGAGGATATCTACAATGAGCAGTTCTTC.